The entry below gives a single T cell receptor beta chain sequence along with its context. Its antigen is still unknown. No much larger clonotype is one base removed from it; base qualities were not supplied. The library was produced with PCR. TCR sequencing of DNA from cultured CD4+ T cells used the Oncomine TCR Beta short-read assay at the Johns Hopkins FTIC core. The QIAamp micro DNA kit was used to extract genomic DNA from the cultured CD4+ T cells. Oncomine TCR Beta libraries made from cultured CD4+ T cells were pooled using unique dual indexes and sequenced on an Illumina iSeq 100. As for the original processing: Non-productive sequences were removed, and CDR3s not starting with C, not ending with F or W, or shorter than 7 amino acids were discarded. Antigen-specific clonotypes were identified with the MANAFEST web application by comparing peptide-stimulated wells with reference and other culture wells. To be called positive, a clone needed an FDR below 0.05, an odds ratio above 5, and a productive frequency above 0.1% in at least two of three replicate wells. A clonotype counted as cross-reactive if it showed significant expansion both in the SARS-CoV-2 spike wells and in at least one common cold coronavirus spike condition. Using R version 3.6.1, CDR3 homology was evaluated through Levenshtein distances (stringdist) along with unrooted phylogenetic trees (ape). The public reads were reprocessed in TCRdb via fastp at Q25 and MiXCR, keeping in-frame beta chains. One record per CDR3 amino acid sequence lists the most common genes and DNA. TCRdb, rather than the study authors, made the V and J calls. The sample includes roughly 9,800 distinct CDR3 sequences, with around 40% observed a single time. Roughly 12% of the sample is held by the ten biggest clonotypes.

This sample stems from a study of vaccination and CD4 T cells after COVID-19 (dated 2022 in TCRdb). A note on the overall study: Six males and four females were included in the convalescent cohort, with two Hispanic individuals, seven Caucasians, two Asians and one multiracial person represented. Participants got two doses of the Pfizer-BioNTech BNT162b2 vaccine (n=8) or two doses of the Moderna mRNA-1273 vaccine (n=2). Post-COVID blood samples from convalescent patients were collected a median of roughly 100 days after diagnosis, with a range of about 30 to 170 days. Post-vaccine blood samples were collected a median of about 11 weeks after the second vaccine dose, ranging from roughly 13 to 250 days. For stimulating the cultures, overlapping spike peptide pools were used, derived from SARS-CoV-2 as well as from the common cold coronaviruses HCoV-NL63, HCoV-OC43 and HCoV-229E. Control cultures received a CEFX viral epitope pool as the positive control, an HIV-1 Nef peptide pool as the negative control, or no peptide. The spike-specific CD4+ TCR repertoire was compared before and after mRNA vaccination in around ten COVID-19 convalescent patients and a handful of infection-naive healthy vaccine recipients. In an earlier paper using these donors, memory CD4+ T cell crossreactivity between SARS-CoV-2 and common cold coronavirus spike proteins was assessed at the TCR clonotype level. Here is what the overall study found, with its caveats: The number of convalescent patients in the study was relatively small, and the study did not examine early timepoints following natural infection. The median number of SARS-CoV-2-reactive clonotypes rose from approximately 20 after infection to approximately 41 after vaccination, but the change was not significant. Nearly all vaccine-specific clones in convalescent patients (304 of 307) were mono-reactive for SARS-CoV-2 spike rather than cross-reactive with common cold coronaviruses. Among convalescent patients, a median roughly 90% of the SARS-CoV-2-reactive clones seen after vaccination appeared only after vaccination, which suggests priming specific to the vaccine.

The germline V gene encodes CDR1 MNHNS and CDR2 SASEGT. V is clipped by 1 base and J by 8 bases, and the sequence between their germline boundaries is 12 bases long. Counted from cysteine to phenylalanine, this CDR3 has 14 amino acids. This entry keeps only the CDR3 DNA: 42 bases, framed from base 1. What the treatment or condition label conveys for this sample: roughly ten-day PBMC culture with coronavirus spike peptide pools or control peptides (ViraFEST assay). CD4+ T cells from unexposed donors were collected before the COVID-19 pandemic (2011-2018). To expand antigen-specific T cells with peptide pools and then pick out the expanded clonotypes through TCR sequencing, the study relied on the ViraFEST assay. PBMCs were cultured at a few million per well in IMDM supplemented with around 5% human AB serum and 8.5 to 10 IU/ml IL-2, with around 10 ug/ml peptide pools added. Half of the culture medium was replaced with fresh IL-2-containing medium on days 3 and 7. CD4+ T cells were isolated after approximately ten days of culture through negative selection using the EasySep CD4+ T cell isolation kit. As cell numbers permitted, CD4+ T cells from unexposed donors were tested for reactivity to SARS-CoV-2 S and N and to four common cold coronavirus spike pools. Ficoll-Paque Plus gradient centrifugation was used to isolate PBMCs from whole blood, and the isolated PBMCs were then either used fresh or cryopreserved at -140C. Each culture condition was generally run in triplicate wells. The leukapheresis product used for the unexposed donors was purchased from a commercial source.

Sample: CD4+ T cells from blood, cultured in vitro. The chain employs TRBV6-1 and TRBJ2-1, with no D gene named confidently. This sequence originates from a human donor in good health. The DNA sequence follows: TGTGCCAGCAGTGAAGTGATGGGGATCGATGAGCAGTTCTTC. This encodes CASSEVMGIDEQFF.